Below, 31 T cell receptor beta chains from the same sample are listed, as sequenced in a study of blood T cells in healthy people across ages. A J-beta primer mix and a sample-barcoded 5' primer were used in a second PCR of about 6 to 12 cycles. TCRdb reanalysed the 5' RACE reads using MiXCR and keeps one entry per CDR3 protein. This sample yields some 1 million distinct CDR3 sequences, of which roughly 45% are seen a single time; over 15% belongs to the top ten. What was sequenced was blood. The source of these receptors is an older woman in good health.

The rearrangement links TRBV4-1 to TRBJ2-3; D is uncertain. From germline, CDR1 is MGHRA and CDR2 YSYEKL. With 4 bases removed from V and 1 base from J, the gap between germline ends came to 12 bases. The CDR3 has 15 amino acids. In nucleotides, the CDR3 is TGCGCCAGCAGCCTTCCTCCGGTAGGCACAGATACGCAGTATTTT. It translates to CASSLPPVGTDTQYF.

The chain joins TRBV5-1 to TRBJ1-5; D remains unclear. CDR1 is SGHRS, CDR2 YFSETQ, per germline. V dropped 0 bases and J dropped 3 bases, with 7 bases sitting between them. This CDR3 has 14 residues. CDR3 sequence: CASSLDSYNQPQHF. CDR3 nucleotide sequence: TGCGCCAGCAGCTTGGACAGTTACAATCAGCCCCAGCATTTT.

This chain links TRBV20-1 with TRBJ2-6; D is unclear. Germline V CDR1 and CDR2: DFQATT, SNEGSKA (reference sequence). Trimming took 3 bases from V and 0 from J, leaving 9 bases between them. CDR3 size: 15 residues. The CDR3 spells CSASPVDSGANVLTF. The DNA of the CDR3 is TGCAGTGCTAGTCCGGTAGACTCTGGGGCCAACGTCCTGACTTTC.

The CDR3: CSAPDTINYEQYF. The CDR3 nucleotides read TGCAGTGCTCCGGACACGATAAACTACGAGCAGTACTTC. This chain connects TRBV20-1 to TRBJ2-4; a possible D gene is TRBD1 (5 bases). The assigned J gene may be wrong: the sequence end matches TRBJ2-7 better. The CDR3 sequence is 13 residues long. Germline-derived CDR1 and CDR2 are DFQATT and SNEGSKA (reference sequence).

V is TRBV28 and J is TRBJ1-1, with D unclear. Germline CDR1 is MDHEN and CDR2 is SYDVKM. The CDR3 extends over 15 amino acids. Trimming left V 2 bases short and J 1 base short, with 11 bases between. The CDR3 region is CASSLDVTPNTEAFF. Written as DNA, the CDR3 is TGTGCCAGCAGTTTAGATGTGACACCGAACACTGAAGCTTTCTTT.

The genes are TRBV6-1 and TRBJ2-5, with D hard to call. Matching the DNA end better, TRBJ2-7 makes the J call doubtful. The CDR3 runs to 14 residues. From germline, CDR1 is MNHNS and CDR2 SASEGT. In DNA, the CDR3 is TGTGCCAGCAGTGAAGAGCCCAGGAGTTACGAGCAGTACTTC. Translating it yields CASSEEPRSYEQYF.

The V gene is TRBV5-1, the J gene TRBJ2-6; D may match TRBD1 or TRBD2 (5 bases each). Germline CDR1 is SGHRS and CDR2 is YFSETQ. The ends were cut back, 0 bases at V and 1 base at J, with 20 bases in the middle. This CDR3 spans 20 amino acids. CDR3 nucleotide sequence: TGCGCCAGCAGCTTGGTGGCCCTTGGGGGAGCTGCGTCTGGGGCCAACGTCCTGACTTTC. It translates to CASSLVALGGAASGANVLTF.

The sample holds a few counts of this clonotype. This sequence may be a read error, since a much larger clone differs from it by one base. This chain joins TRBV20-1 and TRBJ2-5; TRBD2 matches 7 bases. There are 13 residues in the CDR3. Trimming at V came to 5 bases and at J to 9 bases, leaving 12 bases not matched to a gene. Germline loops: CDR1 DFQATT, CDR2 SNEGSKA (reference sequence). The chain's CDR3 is CSAPVLRGEAQYF. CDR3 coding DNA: TGCAGTGCTCCCGTTCTCCGGGGGGAGGCCCAGTACTTC.

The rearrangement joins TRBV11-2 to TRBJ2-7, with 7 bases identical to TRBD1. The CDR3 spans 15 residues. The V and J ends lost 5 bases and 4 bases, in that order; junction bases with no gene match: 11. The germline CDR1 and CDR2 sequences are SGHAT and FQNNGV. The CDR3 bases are TGTGCCAGCAGCCGATTCCCGGGACAGCAGTACGAGCAGTACTTC. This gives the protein CASSRFPGQQYEQYF.

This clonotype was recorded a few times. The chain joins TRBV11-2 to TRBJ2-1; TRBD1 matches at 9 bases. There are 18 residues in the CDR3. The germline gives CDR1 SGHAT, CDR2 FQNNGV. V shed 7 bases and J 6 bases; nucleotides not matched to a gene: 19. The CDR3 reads CASTNYAPGQGRGNEQFF. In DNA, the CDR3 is TGTGCCAGCACCAATTACGCCCCGGGACAGGGAAGGGGCAATGAGCAGTTCTTC.

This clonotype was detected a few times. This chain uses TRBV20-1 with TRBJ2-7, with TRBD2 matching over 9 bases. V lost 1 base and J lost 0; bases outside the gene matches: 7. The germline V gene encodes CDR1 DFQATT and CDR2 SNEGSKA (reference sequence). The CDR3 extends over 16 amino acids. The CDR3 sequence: CSARGLEREASYEQYF. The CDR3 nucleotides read TGCAGTGCTAGAGGGCTCGAGCGGGAGGCCTCCTACGAGCAGTACTTC.

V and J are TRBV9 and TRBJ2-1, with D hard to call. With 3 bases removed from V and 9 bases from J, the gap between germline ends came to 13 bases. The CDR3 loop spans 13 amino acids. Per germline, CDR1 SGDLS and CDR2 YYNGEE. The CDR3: CASSADPHGEQFF. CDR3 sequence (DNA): TGTGCCAGCAGCGCCGACCCCCATGGTGAGCAGTTCTTC.

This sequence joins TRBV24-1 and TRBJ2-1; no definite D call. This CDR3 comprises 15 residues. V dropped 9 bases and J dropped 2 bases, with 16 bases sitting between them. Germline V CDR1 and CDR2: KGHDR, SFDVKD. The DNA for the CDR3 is TGTGCCACCGGATCAACAAGGAGCGCCTACAATGAGCAGTTCTTC. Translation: CATGSTRSAYNEQFF.

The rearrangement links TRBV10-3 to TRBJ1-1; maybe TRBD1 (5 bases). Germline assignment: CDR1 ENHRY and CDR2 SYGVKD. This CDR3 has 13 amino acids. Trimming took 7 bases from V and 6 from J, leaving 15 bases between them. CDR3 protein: CAITGEGSPEAFF. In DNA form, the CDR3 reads TGTGCCATCACGGGGGAGGGGAGCCCTGAAGCTTTCTTT.

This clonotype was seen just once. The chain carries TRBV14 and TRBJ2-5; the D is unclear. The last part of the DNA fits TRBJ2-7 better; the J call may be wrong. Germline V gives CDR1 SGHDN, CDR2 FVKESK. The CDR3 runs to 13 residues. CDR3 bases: TGTGCCAGCAGCCATGAAAGGGTTAGCGAGCAGTACTTC. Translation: CASSHERVSEQYF.

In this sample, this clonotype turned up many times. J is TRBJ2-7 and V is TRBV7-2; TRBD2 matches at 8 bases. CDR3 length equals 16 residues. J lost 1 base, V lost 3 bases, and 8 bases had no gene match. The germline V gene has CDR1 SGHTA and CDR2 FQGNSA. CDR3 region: CASSFTGGVQSYEQYF. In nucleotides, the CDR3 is TGTGCCAGCAGCTTCACGGGGGGGGTCCAATCCTACGAGCAGTACTTC.

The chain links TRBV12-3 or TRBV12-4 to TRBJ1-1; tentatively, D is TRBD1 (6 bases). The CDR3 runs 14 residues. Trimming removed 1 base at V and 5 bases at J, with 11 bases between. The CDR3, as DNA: TGTGCCAGCAGTTTAGTGGGGGCGCGGACTGAAGCTTTCTTT. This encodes CASSLVGARTEAFF.

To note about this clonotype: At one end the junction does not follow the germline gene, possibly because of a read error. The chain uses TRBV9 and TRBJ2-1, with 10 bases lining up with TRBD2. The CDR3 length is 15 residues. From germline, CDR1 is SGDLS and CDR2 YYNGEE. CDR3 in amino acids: CAGSVLAGPYNEQFF. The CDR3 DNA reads TGTGCCGGCAGCGTACTAGCGGGACCCTACAATGAGCAGTTCTTC.

The CDR3 DNA sequence: TGTGCCAGCAGGGATACAGGGAACAATCAGCCCCAGCATTTT. Amino acids: CASRDTGNNQPQHF. The chain has TRBV27 and TRBJ1-5; D might be TRBD1 (6 bases). Looked up from germline, CDR1 is MNHEY and CDR2 is SMNVEV (reference sequence). There are 14 residues in the CDR3. V was clipped by 6 bases and J by 3 bases, with 12 bases between them.

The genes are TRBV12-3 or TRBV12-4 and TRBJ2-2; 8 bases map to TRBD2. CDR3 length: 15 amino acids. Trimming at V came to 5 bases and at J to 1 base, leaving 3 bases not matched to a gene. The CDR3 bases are TGTGCCAGCAGTGAACTAGCGGAGAACACCGGGGAGCTGTTTTTT. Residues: CASSELAENTGELFF.

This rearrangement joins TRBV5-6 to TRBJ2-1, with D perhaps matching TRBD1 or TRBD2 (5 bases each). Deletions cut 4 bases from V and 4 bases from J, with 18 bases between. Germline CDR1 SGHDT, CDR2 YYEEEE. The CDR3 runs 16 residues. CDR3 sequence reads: CASSARVGVIYNEQFF. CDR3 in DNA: TGTGCCAGCAGCGCCAGGGTGGGAGTGATATACAATGAGCAGTTCTTC. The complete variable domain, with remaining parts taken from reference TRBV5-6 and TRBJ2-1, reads DAGVTQSPTHLIKTRGQQVTLRCSPKSGHDTVSWYQQALGQGPQFIFQYYEEEERQRGNFPDRFSGHQFPNYSSELNVNALLLGDSALYLCASSARVGVIYNEQFFGPGTRLTVL.

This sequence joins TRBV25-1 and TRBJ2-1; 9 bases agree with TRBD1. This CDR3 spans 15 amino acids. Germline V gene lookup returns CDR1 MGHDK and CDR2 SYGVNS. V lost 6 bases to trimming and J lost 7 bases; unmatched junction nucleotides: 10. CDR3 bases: TGTGCCAGCAGGAACACAGGGGGCCAGGGGAATGAGCAGTTCTTC. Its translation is CASRNTGGQGNEQFF. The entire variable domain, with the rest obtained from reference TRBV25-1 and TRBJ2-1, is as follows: EADIYQTPRYLVIGTGKKITLECSQTMGHDKMYWYQQDPGMELHLIHYSYGVNSTEKGDLSSESTVSRIRTEHFPLTLESARPSHTSQYLCASRNTGGQGNEQFFGPGTRLTVL.

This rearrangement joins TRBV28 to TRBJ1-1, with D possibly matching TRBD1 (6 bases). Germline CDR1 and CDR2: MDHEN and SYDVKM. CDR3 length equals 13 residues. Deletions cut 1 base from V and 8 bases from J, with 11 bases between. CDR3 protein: CASSLLSQGEAFF. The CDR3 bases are TGTGCCAGCAGTTTATTAAGTCAGGGGGAAGCTTTCTTT.

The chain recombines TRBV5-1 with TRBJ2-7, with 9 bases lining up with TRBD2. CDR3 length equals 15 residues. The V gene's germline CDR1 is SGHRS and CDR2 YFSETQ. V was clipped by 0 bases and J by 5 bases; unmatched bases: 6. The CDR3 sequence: CASSLEGAGGDEQYF. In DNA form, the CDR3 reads TGCGCCAGCAGCTTGGAAGGAGCGGGAGGTGACGAGCAGTACTTC. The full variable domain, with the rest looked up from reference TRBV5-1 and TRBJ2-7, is KAGVTQTPRYLIKTRGQQVTLSCSPISGHRSVSWYQQTPGQGLQFLFEYFSETQRNKGNFPGRFSGRQFSNSRSEMNVSTLELGDSALYLCASSLEGAGGDEQYFGPGTRLTVT.

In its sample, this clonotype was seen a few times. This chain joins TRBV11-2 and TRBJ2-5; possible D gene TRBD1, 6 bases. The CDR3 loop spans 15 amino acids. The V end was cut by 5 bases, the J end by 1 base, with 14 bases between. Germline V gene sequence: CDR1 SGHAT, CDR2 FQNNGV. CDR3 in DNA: TGTGCCAGCAGCCATCACCGGGACATCCAAGAGACCCAGTACTTC. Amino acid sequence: CASSHHRDIQETQYF.

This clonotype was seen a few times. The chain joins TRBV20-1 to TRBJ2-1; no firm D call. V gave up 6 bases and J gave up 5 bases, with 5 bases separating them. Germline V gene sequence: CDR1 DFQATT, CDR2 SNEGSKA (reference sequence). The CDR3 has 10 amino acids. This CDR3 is CSAVHNEQFF. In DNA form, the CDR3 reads TGCAGTGCAGTCCACAATGAGCAGTTCTTC.

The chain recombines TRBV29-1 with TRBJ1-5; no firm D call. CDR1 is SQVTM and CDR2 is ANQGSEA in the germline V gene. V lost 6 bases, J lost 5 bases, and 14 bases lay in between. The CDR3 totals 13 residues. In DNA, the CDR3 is TGCAGCGTCTCCTCGGCCCGTGATCAGCCCCAGCATTTT. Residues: CSVSSARDQPQHF.

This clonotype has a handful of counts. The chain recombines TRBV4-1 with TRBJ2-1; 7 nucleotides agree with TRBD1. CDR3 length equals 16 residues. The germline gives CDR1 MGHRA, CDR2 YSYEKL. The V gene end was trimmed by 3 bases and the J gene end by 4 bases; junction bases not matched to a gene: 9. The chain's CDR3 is CASSHTPGQPYNEQFF. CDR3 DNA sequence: TGCGCCAGCAGCCATACCCCGGGACAGCCGTACAATGAGCAGTTCTTC.

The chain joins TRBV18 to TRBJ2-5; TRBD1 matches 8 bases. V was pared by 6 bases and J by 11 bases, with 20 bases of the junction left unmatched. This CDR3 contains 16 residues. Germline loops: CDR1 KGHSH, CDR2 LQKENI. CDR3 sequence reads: CASSPLQGVSYNEQYF. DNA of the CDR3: TGTGCCAGCTCCCCGTTACAGGGGGTCTCCTACAATGAGCAGTACTTC.

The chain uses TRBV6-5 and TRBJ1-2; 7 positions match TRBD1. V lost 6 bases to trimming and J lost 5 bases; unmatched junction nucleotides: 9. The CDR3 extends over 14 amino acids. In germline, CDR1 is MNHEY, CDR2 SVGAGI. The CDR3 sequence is CASSRGGGRYGYTF. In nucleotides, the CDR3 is TGTGCCAGCAGCCGAGGGGGCGGGAGGTATGGCTACACCTTC.

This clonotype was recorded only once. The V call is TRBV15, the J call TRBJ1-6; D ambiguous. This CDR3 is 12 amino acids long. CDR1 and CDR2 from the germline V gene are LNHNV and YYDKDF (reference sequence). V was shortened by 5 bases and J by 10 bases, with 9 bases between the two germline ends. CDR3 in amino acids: CATSPGSSPLHF. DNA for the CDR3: TGTGCCACCAGCCCAGGCAGCTCACCCCTCCACTTT.